The 7 T cell receptor beta chains below were found in one sample sequenced in a study of T cells in Graves' hyperthyroidism and ophthalmopathy. Amplified TCR beta CDR3 regions derived from RNA transcripts. TCR CDR3 regions were first amplified by RT-PCR with HTBI primers. TCRdb reanalysed the multiplex PCR reads using MiXCR and keeps one entry per CDR3 protein. The sample holds 450,000 to 700,000 distinct CDR3 sequences; around 46% are singletons and the top ten take around 20%. What was sequenced was peripheral blood or thyroid tissue (not recorded which). These receptors all stem from an adult woman with Graves' disease, either hyperthyroidism or ophthalmopathy (not recorded which).

This clonotype was counted many times. The chain couples TRBV28 to TRBJ2-7; TRBD1 matches at 7 bases. CDR1 is MDHEN, CDR2 SYDVKM, per germline. The V gene end was trimmed by 4 bases and the J gene end by 3 bases; junction bases not matched to a gene: 3. The CDR3 length is 13 residues. In DNA form, the CDR3 reads TGTGCCAGCAGTTCGGGACAGAGCTACGAGCAGTACTTC. Protein product: CASSSGQSYEQYF.

The chain links TRBV2 to TRBJ2-7, with 12 bases lining up with TRBD2. The closer fit of TRBJ2-1 to the DNA end suggests the J call may be wrong. CDR3 length: 14 amino acids. Germline V gene data show CDR1 as SNHLY and CDR2 as FYNNEI. The CDR3 loop is CASRVTSGRTEQFF. The CDR3 region has the DNA TGTGCCAGCAGGGTTACTAGCGGGAGGACTGAGCAGTTCTTC.

The chain employs TRBV19 and TRBJ1-1, with D uncertain. CDR1 LNHDA and CDR2 SQIVND come from the germline V gene (reference sequence). With 3 bases removed from V and 10 bases from J, the gap between germline ends came to 9 bases. This CDR3 is built from 11 residues. CDR3 sequence (DNA): TGTGCCAGTAGTATTGGATTAGGAGCTTTCTTT. Protein: CASSIGLGAFF.

This clonotype was counted between two and nine times. The chain uses TRBV28 and TRBJ1-5; possible D gene TRBD1, 5 bases. Trimming stripped 7 bases from V and 2 bases from J, with 12 bases between. CDR1 is MDHEN, CDR2 SYDVKM, per germline. The CDR3 loop spans 14 amino acids. This chain's CDR3 is CASIDSIGNQPQHF. CDR3 bases: TGTGCCAGCATTGACAGTATAGGCAATCAGCCCCAGCATTTT.

There are many counts of this clonotype. The chain links TRBV5-1 to TRBJ2-5; tentatively, D is TRBD1 (5 bases). The CDR3 spans 15 residues. Germline CDR1 reads SGHRS; CDR2 reads YFSETQ. Trimming cost V 1 base and J 5 bases, with 15 bases left between them. The CDR3 DNA is TGCGCCAGCAGCTTGTGGGGCCTGAAAGAGGAGACCCAGTACTTC. It translates to CASSLWGLKEETQYF.

The chain carries TRBV28 and TRBJ2-2; 15 bases match TRBD2. The CDR3 runs 18 residues. V was pared by 6 bases and J by 1 base, with 6 bases of the junction left unmatched. The germline V gene encodes CDR1 MDHEN and CDR2 SYDVKM. CDR3 region: CASRRTSGRAMNTGELFF. The CDR3 bases are TGTGCCAGCAGGCGGACTAGCGGGAGGGCTATGAACACCGGGGAGCTGTTTTTT.

Ten or more counts support this clonotype. The V and J genes are TRBV5-1 and TRBJ1-4; no reliable D call. The germline V gene has CDR1 SGHRS and CDR2 YFSETQ. Trimming pared 1 base from V and 6 bases from J, leaving 16 bases between. CDR3 length equals 16 residues. The CDR3 region has the DNA TGCGCCAGCAGCTTGATGGGGTCACAACCAGATGAAAAACTGTTTTTT. Its translation is CASSLMGSQPDEKLFF. Based on the CDR3 plus reference TRBV5-1 and TRBJ1-4, the full variable domain is KAGVTQTPRYLIKTRGQQVTLSCSPISGHRSVSWYQQTPGQGLQFLFEYFSETQRNKGNFPGRFSGRQFSNSRSEMNVSTLELGDSALYLCASSLMGSQPDEKLFFGSGTQLSVL.